Sequencing of this T cell receptor (beta chain) was carried out in a study of CD8+ T cells in alopecia areata. Looking at the study overall: Severity scores in treated patients reflected the percentage of scalp affected.

This clone has just a few counts. Its antigen is unidentified. After isolation, RNA underwent reverse transcription to generate cDNA as the sequencing template. Only in-frame clones appear in the TCRdb table, and some are missing; sequencing was by immunoSEQ multiplex PCR. Of about 70,000 clones listed, approximately 28% are singletons. Germline loops: CDR1 MNHNS, CDR2 SASEGT. This CDR3 has 15 amino acids. With 1 base clipped from V and 6 bases from J, the junction kept 7 bases outside the gene matches. The treatment here: oral pan-JAK inhibitor, 5-10 mg twice daily. Lesional scalp tissue (obtained by punch biopsy) and peripheral blood were collected from alopecia areata patients. Study-wide points: How baseline CD8+ expansion relates to response remains uncertain (there was one nonresponder).

The sample consisted of CD8+ T cells sorted from blood, taken at week 4, from a patient treated with tofacitinib. This chain connects TRBV6-1 to TRBJ2-7; 9 bases match TRBD1. The source is a human donor with alopecia areata. CDR3 residues: CASSEVGTGYREQYF. DNA for the CDR3: TGTGCCAGCAGTGAAGTTGGGACAGGGTACCGCGAGCAGTACTTC.